The clone carrying this T cell receptor beta chain was observed many times. Its target is not known. This sample stems from a study of regulatory T cells in long-lasting Graves disease. Study-level information: Graves' cases, newly diagnosed, had used antithyroid drugs under 3 months.

The CDR3 extends over 16 amino acids. Germline V gene lookup returns CDR1 MNHEY and CDR2 SMNVEV (reference sequence). Deletions cut 1 base from V and 5 bases from J, with 14 bases between. General observations from the study: Among the persistent patients, 2,500 to 3,000 public clonotypes were shared, more than the approximately 970 shared among new patients.

Documented time point: newly diagnosed GD, antithyroid drugs for less than 3 months. Construction of the TCR library relied on RNA isolated from PBMCs. Guidelines of the American Thyroid Association were used to diagnose Graves' disease. Relying on iRepertoire HTBI primers and Arm-PCR of CDR3 regions, the team built TCR beta libraries. TCRdb passed the multiplex PCR reads through MiXCR, listing each CDR3 protein once. This sample yields about 560,000 distinct CDR3 sequences, of which around 15% are seen a single time; around 12% belongs to the top ten. This sample was also put to use in a study of T cells in Graves' hyperthyroidism and ophthalmopathy. From that second work: Calling Graves' hyperthyroidism stable meant ophthalmopathy did not progress within 18 months.

This TCR came from a man between 18 and 29 years old with Graves disease. The chain joins TRBV27 to TRBJ2-2, with a tentative D call TRBD1 (5 bases). This specimen consisted of peripheral blood mononuclear cells (PBMCs), obtained at new diagnosis, from a patient treated with antithyroid drugs. CDR3 protein: CASSLFARQPTGELFF. The CDR3 DNA follows: TGTGCCAGCAGTTTATTCGCCCGACAGCCTACCGGGGAGCTGTTTTTT.